This T cell receptor beta chain stems from a study of T cell responses to AZD1222 COVID-19 vaccine. The study's findings and limits: White British donors predominated, females outnumbered males, and clonal diversity was possibly underestimated. Repertoire collection took place solely once the T cell response had peaked. With two AZD1222 doses given, Spike-specific TCR breadth and depth both rose.

Comments on this clone: Antigen: not known.

Sequencing was performed with immunoSEQ multiplex PCR; in TCRdb, only in-frame clones are kept and a portion is missing. Of around 200,000 clones in the sample, 90% to 95% were seen once. This CDR3 has 15 amino acids. Trimming took 2 bases from V and 10 from J; bases not matched to a gene: 5. Looked up from germline, CDR1 is MNHEY and CDR2 is SVGEGT. The receptor was derived from an adult who received the MenACWY meningococcal vaccine as a control. The V call is TRBV6-2 or TRBV6-3, the J call TRBJ1-6; 10 bases align to TRBD1. Material: peripheral blood, obtained 28 days after the second dose of the MenACWY control vaccine. CDR3 nucleotides: TGTGCCAGCAGTTACCGACAGGGGGCCGAATCACCCCTCCACTTT. Protein: CASSYRQGAESPLHF.